This TCR beta chain is drawn from a study of blood T cell repertoires in COVID-19. For the study at large: Italy, Spain and the United States were the sources of the convalescent and acute COVID-19 samples.

The germline V and J ends were trimmed by 7 bases and 7 bases, with 16 bases remaining between them. The CDR3 consists of 13 residues. TCRdb's table, derived via immunoSEQ multiplex PCR, lists solely in-frame clones and lacks some. The data hold fewer than 90,000 clones, with approximately 88% observed a single time. The chain couples TRBV12-3 or TRBV12-4 to TRBJ1-1; TRBD1 is a possible D gene (6 bases). The TCR comes from a man in his sixties with acute or convalescent COVID-19. The sequenced sample was peripheral blood. The CDR3 is CASTRGGAIEAFF. The DNA for the CDR3 is TGTGCCAGCACCAGGGGAGGGGCCATTGAAGCTTTCTTT.